This TCR beta chain emerged from a study of blood T cell repertoires in COVID-19. Assay: immunoSEQ multiplex PCR; the TCRdb copy retains only in-frame clones and omits some. The sample consists of roughly 230,000 clones, approximately 85% of them appearing once. Participants' own reports of clinical history determined their cohort assignment. People in the exposed group encountered a COVID-19 case within 2 weeks before entering the study. This sequence was found in a woman aged 45-60 years who had been exposed to COVID-19. Sequenced material: PBMCs or T cells enriched from blood (not recorded which).

The CDR3 coding sequence is TGTGCCAGCAGCCAAGCCCCCCAGTACACTGAAGCTTTCTTT. This sequence encodes CASSQAPQYTEAFF. The V gene is TRBV3-1 (or the pseudogene TRBV3-2), the J gene TRBJ1-1; unclear D gene. Germline V gives CDR1 LGHDT, CDR2 YNNKEL (reference sequence). Trimming removed 1 base from V and 3 bases from J, with 9 bases in between. The CDR3 runs to 14 residues.